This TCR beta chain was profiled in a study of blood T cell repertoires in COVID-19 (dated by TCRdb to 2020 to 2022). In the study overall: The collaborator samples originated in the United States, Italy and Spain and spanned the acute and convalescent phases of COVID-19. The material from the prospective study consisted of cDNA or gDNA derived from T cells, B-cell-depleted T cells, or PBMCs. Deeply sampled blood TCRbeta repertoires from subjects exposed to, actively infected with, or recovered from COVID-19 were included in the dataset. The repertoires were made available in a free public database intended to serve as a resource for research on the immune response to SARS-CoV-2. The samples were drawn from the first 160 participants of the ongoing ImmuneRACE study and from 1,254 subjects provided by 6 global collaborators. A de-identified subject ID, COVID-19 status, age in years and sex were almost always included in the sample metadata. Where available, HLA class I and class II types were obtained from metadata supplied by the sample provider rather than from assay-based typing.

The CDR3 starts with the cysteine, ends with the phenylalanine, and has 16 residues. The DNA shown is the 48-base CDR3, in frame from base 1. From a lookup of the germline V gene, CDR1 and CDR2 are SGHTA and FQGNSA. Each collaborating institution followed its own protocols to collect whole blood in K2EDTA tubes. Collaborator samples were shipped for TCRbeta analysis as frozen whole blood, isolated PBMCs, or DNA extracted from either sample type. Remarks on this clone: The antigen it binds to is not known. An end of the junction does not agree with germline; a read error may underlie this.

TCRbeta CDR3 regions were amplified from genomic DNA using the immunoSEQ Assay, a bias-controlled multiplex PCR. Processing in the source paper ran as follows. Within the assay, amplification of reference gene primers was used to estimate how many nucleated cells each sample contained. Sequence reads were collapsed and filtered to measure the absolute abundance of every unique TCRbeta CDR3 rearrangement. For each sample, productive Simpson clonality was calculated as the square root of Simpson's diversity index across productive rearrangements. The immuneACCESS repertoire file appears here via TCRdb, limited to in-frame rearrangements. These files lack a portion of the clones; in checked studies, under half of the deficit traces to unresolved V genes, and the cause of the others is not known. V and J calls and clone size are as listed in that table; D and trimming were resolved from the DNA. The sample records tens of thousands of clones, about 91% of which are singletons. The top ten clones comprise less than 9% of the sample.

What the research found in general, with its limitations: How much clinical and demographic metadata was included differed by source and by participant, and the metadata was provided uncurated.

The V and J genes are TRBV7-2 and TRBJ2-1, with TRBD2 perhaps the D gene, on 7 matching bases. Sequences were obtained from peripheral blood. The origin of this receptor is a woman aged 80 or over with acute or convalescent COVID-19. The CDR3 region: CASRLVGGPNESEQFF. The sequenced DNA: TGTGCCAGCAGGTTAGTGGGGGGGCCCAATGAGAGTGAGCAGTTCTTC. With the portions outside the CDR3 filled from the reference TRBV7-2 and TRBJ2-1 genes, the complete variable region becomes GAGVSQSPSNKVTEKGKDVELRCDPISGHTALYWYRQSLGQGLEFLIYFQGNSAPDKSGLPSDRFSAERTGGSVSTLTIQRTQQEDSAVYLCASRLVGGPNESEQFFGPGTRLTVL.